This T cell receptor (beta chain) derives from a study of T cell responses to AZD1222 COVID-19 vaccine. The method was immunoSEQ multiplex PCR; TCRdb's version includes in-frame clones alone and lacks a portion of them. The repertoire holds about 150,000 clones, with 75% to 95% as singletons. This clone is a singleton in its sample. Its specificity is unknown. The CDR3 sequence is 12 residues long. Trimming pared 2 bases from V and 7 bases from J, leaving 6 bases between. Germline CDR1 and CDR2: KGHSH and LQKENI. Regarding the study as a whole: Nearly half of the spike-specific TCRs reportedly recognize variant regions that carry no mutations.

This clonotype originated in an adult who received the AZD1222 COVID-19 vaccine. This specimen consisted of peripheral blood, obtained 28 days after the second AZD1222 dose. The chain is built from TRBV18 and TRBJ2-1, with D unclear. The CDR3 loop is CASSPGSNEQFF. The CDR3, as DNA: TGTGCCAGCTCACCAGGGTCAAATGAGCAGTTCTTC.